A single T cell receptor (beta chain) is shown here with its context. Sequenced by immunoSEQ multiplex PCR; TCRdb stores in-frame clones only, minus some. The repertoire holds about 63,000 clones, with 75% to 85% as singletons. This record belongs to a study of control samples from healthy donors and cancer patients. The V segment lost 1 base and the J segment 8 bases; nucleotides outside the gene matches: 4. In germline, CDR1 is SGHNT, CDR2 YENEEA. This CDR3 is 14 amino acids long. The V call is TRBV11-3, the J call TRBJ1-4; 7 bases are a match to TRBD1. The receptor was isolated from a man in his forties or fifties in good health. Sequenced material: blood. This chain's CDR3 is CASSLGTGSEKLFF. CDR3 sequence (DNA): TGTGCCAGCAGCTTAGGGACAGGAAGCGAAAAACTGTTTTTT.